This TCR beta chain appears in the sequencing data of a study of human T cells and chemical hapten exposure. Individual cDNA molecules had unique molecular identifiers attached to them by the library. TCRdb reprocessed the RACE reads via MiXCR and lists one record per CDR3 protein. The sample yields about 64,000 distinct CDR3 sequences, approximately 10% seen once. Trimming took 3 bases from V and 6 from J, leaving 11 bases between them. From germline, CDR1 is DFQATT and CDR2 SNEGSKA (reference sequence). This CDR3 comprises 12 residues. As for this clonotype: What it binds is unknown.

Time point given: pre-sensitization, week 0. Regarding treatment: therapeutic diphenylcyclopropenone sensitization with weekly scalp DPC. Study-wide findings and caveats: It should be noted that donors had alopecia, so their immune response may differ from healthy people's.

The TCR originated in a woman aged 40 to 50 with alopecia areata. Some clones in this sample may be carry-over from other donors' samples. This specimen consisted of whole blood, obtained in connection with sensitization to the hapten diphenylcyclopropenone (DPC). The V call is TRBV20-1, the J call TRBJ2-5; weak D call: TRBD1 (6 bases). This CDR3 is CSASGGQQTQYF. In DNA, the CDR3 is TGCAGTGCTAGCGGAGGACAGCAGACCCAGTACTTC.